This entry features one T cell receptor beta chain sequence. Original processing notes: Estimation of nucleated cell counts was performed using reference gene primer amplification. The data were produced by immunoSEQ multiplex PCR, yet TCRdb's version contains in-frame clones alone and is incomplete. The V and J calls and clone size are taken from that table; D and trimming were inferred from the DNA. In the table there are 200,000 or so clones, around 92% of which are singletons. The CDR3 loop spans 14 amino acids. Germline V CDR1 and CDR2: PRHDT, FYEKMQ (reference sequence). Trimming shortened V by 5 bases and J by 3 bases, and 13 bases separated the two germline ends. This specimen belongs to a study of blood T cell repertoires in COVID-19. Study as a whole: Researchers got acute and convalescent COVID-19 samples from the United States, Italy and Spain. In each case, the material was cDNA or gDNA derived from T cells, B-cell-depleted T cells, or PBMCs.

Sequences were obtained from PBMCs or T cells enriched from blood (not recorded which). This clonotype was obtained from a woman under 30 who had recovered from COVID-19. The chain combines TRBV13 with TRBJ1-2; D gene ambiguous. The CDR3 sequence: CASSALGGYYGYTF. In DNA form, the CDR3 reads TGTGCCAGCAGCGCCCTTGGAGGGTACTATGGCTACACCTTC.